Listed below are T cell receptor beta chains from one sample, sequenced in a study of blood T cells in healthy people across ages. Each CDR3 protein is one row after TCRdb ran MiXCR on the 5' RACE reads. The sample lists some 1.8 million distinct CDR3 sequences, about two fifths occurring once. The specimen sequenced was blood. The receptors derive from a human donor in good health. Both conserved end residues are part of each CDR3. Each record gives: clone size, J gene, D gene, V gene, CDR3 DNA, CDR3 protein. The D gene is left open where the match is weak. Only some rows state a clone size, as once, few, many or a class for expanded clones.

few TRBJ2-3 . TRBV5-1 TGCGCCAGCAGCTTACGGGACGCACGCACAGATACGCAGTATTTT CASSLRDARTDTQYF
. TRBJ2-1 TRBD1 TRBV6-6 TGTGCCAGCAGTTACGGGACAGGGGCGTACAATGAGCAGTTCTTC CASSYGTGAYNEQFF
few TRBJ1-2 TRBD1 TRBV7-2 TGTGCCAGCAGCCCGGACAGGGGTCGGGTCTATGGCTACACCTTC CASSPDRGRVYGYTF
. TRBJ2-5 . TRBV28 TGTGCCAGCAGCCCGCCCGCAGGACGGGCTCAGGAGACCCAGTACTTC CASSPPAGRAQETQYF
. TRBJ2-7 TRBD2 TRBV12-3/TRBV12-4 TGTGCCAGCACCTACCGTATCGGGGGGGTGTACGAGCAGTACTTC CASTYRIGGVYEQYF
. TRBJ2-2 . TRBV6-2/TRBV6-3 TGTGCCAGCAGTCCTAGAGGCAGTTTGAACACCAGGGAGCTGTTTTTT CASSPRGSLNTRELFF
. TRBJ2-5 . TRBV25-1 TGTGCCAGCAGTGATGCCGCCGGGAGATGGGAGACCCAGTACTTC CASSDAAGRWETQYF
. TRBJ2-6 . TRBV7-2 TGTGCCAGCAGACAACAGGTAACTGGGGCCAACGTCCTGACTTTC CASRQQVTGANVLTF
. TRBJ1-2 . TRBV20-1 TGCAGTGCTAGGGAGGGAGGAGATTATGGCTACACCTTC CSAREGGDYGYTF
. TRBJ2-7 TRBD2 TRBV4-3 TGCGCCAGCAGCCAAGATAGCGGGGTCGAGCAGTACTTC CASSQDSGVEQYF
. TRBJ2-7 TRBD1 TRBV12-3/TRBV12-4 TGTGCCAGCAGTATCCTGACAGGGCAATACGAGCAGTACTTC CASSILTGQYEQYF
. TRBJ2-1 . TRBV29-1 TGCAGCGTTGAAGACCGAAAGGGGGTTTACAATGAGCAGTTCTTC CSVEDRKGVYNEQFF
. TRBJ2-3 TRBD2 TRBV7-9 TGTGCCAGCAGCTATTTAGCGGGGGGGCGAGATACGCAGTATTTT CASSYLAGGRDTQYF
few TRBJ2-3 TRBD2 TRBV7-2 TGTGCCGGCAGCTTAGGCGGGGGGAGCACAGATACGCAGTATTTT CAGSLGGGSTDTQYF
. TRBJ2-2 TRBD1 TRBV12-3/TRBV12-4 TGTGCCAGCACCCCTCACCGGGGGACAGGGGTCGTCGGGGAGCTGTTTTTT CASTPHRGTGVVGELFF
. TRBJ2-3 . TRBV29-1 TGCAGCGTTGCGTCAGGGGAGGATACGCAGTATTTT CSVASGEDTQYF
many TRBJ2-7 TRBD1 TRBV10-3 TGTGCCATCACCCTGGACAGGGACGACGAGCAGTACTTC CAITLDRDDEQYF
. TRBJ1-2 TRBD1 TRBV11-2 TGTGCCAGCAGCTTACAAGGACAGGGAGGGTGCTATGGCTACACCTTC CASSLQGQGGCYGYTF
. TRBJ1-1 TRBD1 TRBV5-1 TGCGCCAGCGCAGGACAGGGGGGCCCCACTGAAGCTTTCTTT CASAGQGGPTEAFF
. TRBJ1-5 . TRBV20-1 TGCAGTGCGGGGGATCTCGATCGTAATCAGCCCCAGCATTTT CSAGDLDRNQPQHF
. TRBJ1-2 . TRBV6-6 TGTGCCACTCGGGCGGGGGGCTCGTATGACTACACCTTC CATRAGGSYDYTF
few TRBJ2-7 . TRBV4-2 TGTGCCAGCAGCCAACAGGGGGGTCCCTACGAGCAGTACTTC CASSQQGGPYEQYF
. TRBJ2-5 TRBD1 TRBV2 TGTGCCAGCAGAGCACAGGGGATCCAGTACTTC CASRAQGIQYF
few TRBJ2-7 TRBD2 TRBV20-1 TGCAGCGCCACGACTAGCGGGGGACTCTCCTACGAGCAGTACTTC CSATTSGGLSYEQYF
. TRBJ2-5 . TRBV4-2 TGTGCCAGCAGCCAAGACCCTCGAGAGACCCAGTACTTC CASSQDPRETQYF
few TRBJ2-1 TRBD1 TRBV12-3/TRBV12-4 TGTGCCAGCAGTTCCCCCGGGACAGGGAAGTTCTTC CASSSPGTGKFF
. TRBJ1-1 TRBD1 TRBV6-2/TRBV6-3 TGTGCCAGCACCAACCCAACAGGGGGGGACACTGAAGCTTTCTTT CASTNPTGGDTEAFF
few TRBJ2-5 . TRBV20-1 TGCAGTGCTAGATATCCTTCCCGGGAGACCCAGTACTTC CSARYPSRETQYF
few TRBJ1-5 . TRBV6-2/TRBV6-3 TGTGCCTGTCAGGGGTCGGCTCAGCCCCAGCATTTT CACQGSAQPQHF
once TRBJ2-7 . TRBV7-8 TGTGTCAGCAACTTAGCCGGAGAGGCCTACGAGCAGTACTTC CVSNLAGEAYEQYF
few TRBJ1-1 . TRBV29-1 TGCAGCGCCCATCGGGGGAGTAGGGACTCTGAAGCTTTCTTT CSAHRGSRDSEAFF
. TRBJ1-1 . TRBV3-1 TGTGCCAGCAGCCAAGACAGGTCCATGAACACTGAAGCTTTCTTT CASSQDRSMNTEAFF
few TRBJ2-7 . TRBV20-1 TGCAGTGCCCGAAAAGAAACGCCTTTGGCCTACGAGCAGTACTTC CSARKETPLAYEQYF